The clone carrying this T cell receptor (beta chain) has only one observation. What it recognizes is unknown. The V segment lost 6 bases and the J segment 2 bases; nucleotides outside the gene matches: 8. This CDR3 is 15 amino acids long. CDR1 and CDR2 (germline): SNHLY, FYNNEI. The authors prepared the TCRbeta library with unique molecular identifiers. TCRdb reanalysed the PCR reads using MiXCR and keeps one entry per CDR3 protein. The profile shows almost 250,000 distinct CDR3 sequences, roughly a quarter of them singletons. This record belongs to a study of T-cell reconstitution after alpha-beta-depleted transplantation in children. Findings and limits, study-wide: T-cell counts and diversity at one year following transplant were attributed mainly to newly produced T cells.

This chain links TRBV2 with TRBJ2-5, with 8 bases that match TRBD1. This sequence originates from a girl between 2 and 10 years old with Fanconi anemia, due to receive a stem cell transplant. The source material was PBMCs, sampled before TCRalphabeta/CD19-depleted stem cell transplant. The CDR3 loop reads CASSNRGSLQETQYF. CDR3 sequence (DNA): TGTGCCAGCAGCAACAGGGGGTCCTTACAAGAGACCCAGTACTTC.